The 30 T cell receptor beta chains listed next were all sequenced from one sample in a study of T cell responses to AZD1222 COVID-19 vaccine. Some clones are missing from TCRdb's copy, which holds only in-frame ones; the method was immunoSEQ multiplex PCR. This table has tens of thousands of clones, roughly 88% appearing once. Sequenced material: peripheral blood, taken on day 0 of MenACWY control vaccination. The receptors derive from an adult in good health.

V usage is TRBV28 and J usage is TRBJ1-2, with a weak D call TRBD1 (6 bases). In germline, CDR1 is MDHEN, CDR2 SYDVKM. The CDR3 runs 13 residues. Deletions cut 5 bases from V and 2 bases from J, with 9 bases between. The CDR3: CASSLGQNYGYTF. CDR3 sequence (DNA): TGTGCCAGCAGTCTGGGACAAAACTATGGCTACACCTTC.

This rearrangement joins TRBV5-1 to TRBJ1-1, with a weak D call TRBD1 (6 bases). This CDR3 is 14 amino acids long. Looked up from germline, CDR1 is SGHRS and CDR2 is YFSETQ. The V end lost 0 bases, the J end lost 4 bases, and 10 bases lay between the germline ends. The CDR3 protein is CASSLEGVITEAFF. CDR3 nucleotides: TGCGCCAGCAGCTTGGAGGGGGTAATCACTGAAGCTTTCTTT.

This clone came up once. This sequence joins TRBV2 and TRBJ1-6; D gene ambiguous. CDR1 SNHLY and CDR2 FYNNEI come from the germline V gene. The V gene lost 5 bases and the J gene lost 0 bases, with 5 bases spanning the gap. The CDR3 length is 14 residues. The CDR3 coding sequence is TGTGCCAGCAGTTTTAGCTCCTATAATTCACCCCTCCACTTT. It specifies CASSFSSYNSPLHF.

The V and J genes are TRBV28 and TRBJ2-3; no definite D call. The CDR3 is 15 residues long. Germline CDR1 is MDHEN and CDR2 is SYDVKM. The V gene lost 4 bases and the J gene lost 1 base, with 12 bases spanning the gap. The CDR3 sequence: CASSWRSPGTDTQYF. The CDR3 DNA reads TGTGCCAGCAGTTGGAGATCCCCCGGCACAGATACGCAGTATTTT.

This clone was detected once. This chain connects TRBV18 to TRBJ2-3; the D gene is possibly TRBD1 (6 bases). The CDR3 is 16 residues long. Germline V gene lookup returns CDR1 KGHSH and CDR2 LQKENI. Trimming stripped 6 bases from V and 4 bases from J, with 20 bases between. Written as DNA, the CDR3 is TGTGCCAGCTCCCCCACCAGGGGATTCTCCGCAGATACGCAGTATTTT. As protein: CASSPTRGFSADTQYF.

CDR3 bases: TGCAGCGTTGTTGATGGGACAGCAAATCAGCCCCAGCATTTT. Its translation: CSVVDGTANQPQHF. V is TRBV29-1 and J is TRBJ1-5; 7 bases match TRBD1. Per the germline V gene, CDR1 is SQVTM and CDR2 is ANQGSEA. This CDR3 spans 14 amino acids. The junction had 7 bases not matched to a gene; V was cut back by 4 bases and J by 4 bases.

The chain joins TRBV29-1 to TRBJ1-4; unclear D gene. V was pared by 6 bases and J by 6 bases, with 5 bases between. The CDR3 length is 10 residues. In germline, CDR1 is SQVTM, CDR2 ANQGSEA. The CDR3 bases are TGCAGCGTCGGAGATGAAAAACTGTTTTTT. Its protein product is CSVGDEKLFF.

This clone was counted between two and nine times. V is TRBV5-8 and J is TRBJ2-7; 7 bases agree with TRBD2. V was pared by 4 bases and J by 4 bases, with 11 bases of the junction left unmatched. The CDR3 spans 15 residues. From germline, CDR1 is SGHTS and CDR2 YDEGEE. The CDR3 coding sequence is TGTGCCAGCAGCCCACCGATGCGGGGGTCTTACGAGCAGTACTTC. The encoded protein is CASSPPMRGSYEQYF.

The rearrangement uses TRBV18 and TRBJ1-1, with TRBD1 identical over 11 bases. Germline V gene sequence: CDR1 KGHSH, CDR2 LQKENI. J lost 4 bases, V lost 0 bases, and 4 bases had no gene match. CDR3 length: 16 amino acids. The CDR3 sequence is CASSPPGQGVRTEAFF. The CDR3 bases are TGTGCCAGCTCACCACCGGGACAGGGGGTTCGCACTGAAGCTTTCTTT.

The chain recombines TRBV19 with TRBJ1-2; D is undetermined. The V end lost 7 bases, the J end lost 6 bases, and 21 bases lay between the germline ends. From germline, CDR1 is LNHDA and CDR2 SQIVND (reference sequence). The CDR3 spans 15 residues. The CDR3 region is CASTPFGEFKDGYTF. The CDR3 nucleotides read TGTGCCAGTACCCCGTTTGGGGAGTTCAAGGATGGCTACACCTTC.

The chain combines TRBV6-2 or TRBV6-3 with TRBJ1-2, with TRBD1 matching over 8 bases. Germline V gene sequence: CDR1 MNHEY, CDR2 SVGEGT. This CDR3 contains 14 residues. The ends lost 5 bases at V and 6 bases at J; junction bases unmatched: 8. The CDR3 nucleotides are TGTGCCAGCAGTGGGTCAGGGGGCGGCGATGGCTACACCTTC. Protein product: CASSGSGGGDGYTF.

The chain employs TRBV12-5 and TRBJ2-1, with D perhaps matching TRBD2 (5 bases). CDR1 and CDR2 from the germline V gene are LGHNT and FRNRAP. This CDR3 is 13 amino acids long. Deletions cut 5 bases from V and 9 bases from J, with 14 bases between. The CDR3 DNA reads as TGTGCTAGTGGTGAGGGATGGGCCCGTGAGCAGTTCTTC. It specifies CASGEGWAREQFF.

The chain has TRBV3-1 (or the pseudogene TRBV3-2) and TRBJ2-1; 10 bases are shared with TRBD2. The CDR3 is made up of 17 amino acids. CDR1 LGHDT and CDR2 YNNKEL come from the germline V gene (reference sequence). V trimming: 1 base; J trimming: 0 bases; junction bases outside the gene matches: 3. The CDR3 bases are TGTGCCAGCAGCCAAGGCAGACTAGCGGGCTCCTACAATGAGCAGTTCTTC. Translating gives CASSQGRLAGSYNEQFF.

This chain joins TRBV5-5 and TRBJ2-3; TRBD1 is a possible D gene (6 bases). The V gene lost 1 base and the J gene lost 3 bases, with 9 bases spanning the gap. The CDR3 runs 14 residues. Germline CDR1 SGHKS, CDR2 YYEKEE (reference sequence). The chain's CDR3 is CASSLSGQTDTQYF. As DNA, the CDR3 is TGTGCCAGCAGCTTGTCGGGACAAACAGATACGCAGTATTTT.

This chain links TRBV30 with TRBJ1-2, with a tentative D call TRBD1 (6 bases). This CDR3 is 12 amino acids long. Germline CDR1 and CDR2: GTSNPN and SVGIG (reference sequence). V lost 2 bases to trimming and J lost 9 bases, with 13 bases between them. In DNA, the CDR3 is TGTGCCTGGAGTCCTTCGGACAGTAGCTACACCTTC. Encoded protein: CAWSPSDSSYTF.

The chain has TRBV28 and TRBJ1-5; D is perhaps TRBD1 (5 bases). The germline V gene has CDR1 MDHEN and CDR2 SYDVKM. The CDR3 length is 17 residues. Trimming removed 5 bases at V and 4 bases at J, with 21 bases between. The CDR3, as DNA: TGTGCCAGCAGTCCTTCTCCCGGGACTTGGGGGAATCAGCCCCAGCATTTT. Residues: CASSPSPGTWGNQPQHF.

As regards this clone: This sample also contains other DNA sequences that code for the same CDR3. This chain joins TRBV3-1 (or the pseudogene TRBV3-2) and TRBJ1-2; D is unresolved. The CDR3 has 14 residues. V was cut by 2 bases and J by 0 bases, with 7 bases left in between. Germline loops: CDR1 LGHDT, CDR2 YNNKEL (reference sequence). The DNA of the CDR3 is TGTGCCAGCAGCCAATCCGGTGCTAACTATGGCTACACCTTC. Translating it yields CASSQSGANYGYTF.

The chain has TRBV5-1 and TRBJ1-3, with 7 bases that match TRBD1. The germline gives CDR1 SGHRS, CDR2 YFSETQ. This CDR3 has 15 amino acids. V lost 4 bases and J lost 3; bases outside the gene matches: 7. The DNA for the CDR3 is TGCGCCAGCAGCCCGGACCCAGGGGGTGGAAACACCATATATTTT. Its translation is CASSPDPGGGNTIYF.

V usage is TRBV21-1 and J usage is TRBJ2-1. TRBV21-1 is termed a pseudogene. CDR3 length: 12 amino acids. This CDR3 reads CASRVACNEQFF. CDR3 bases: TGTGCCAGCAGGGTCGCCTGCAATGAGCAGTTCTTC.

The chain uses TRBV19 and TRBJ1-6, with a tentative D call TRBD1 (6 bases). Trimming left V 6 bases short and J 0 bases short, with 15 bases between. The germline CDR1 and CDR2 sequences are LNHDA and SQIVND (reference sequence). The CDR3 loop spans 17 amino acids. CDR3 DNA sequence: TGTGCCAGTAGACAAAGGGGGGCCACCTCCTATAATTCACCCCTCCACTTT. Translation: CASRQRGATSYNSPLHF.

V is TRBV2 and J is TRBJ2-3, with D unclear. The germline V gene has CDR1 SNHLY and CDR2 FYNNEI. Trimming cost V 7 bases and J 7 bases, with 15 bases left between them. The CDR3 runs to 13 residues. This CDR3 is CASMAFVENTQYF. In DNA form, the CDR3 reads TGTGCCAGCATGGCCTTTGTGGAGAATACGCAGTATTTT.

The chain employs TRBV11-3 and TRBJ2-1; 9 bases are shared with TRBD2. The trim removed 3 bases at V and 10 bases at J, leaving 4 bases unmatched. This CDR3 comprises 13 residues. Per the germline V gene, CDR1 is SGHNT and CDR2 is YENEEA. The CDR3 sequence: CASSLGLAGEQFF. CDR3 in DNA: TGTGCCAGCAGCTTGGGACTAGCTGGCGAGCAGTTCTTC. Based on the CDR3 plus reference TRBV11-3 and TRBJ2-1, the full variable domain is EAGVVQSPRYKIIEKKQPVAFWCNPISGHNTLYWYLQNLGQGPELLIRYENEEAVDDSQLPKDRFSAERLKGVDSTLKIQPAELGDSAVYLCASSLGLAGEQFFGPGTRLTVL.

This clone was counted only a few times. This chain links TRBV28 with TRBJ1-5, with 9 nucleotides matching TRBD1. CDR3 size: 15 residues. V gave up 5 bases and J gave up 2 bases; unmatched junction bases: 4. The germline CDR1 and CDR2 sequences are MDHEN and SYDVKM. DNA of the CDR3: TGTGCCAGCAGTGGGGGACAGGGAGGCAATCAGCCCCAGCATTTT. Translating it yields CASSGGQGGNQPQHF.

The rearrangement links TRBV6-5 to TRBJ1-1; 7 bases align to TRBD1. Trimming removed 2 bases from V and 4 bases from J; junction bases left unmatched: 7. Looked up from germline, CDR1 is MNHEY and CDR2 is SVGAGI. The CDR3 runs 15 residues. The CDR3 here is CASSYGKGAVTEAFF. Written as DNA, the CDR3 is TGTGCCAGCAGTTACGGGAAGGGGGCGGTCACTGAAGCTTTCTTT.

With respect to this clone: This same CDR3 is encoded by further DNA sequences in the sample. The CDR3 region is CASSPDNYGYTF. As DNA, the CDR3 is TGTGCCAGCTCACCGGACAACTATGGCTACACCTTC. J is TRBJ1-2 and V is TRBV18, with D unresolved. V lost 3 bases, J lost 2 bases, and 4 bases lay in between. CDR3 length equals 12 residues. CDR1 is KGHSH, CDR2 LQKENI, per germline.

CDR3 residues: CASSHGKLERDGYTF. CDR3 in DNA: TGTGCCAGCAGCCATGGGAAGCTGGAGAGGGATGGCTACACCTTC. The chain links TRBV7-3 to TRBJ1-2; D not resolved. Germline CDR1 is SGHTA and CDR2 is FQGTGA. Trimming took 5 bases from V and 6 from J, leaving 19 bases between them. The CDR3 runs to 15 residues.

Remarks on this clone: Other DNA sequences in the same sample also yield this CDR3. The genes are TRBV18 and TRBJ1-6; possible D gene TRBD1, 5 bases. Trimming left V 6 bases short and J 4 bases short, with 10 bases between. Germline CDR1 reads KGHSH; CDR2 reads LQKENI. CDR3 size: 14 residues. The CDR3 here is CASSPEGYNSPLHF. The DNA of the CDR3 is TGTGCCAGCTCCCCAGAGGGGTATAATTCACCCCTCCACTTT. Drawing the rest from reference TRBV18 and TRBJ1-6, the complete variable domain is NAGVMQNPRHLVRRRGQEARLRCSPMKGHSHVYWYRQLPEEGLKFMVYLQKENIIDESGMPKERFSAEFPKEGPSILRIQQVVRGDSAAYFCASSPEGYNSPLHFGNGTRLTVT.

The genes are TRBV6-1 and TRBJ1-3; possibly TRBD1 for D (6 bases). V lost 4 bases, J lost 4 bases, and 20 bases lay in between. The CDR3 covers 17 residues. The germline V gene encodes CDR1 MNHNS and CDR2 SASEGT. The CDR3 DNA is TGTGCCAGCAGTGGGGGGGGCACCTGGAGAGAGGGAAACACCATATATTTT. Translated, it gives CASSGGGTWREGNTIYF.

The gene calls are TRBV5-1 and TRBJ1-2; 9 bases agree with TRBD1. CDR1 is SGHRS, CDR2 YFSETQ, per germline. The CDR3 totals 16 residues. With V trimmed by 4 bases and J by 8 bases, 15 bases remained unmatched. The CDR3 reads CASSRGQGTSSGGYTF. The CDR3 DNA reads TGCGCCAGCAGCCGAGGACAGGGGACGTCGTCGGGGGGCTACACCTTC.

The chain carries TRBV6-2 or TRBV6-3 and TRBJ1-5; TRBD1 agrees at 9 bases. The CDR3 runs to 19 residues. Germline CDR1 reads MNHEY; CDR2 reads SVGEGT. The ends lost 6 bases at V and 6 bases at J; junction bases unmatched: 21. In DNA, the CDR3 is TGTGCCAGCAGCTCGGGGATACAGGGGGCGCGGGGCGCGCTTCAGCCCCAGCATTTT. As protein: CASSSGIQGARGALQPQHF.